Below, 18 T cell receptor beta chains from the same sample are listed, as sequenced in a study of T cell changes during pregnancy in multiple sclerosis. Clones were sequenced by immunoSEQ multiplex PCR, and TCRdb holds only the in-frame ones, with some missing. The sample includes about 68,000 clones, approximately 90% of them seen just once. The sequenced sample was peripheral blood, obtained in the second trimester of pregnancy. These TCRs come from a female donor in good health, enrolled as a control in a pregnancy study.

This clone was detected once. The V call is TRBV9, the J call TRBJ1-2, with D maybe TRBD1 (6 bases). The CDR3 loop spans 14 amino acids. V dropped 0 bases and J dropped 3 bases, with 9 bases sitting between them. Germline V lookup: CDR1 SGDLS, CDR2 YYNGEE. As DNA, the CDR3 is TGTGCCAGCAGCGTAGGAGGGGGGGACTATGGCTACACCTTC. Its translation is CASSVGGGDYGYTF.

The chain has TRBV30 and TRBJ2-1, with a possible D match to TRBD1 (6 bases). The CDR3 extends over 13 amino acids. V lost 7 bases and J lost 9, with 19 bases in between. Germline CDR1 and CDR2: GTSNPN and SVGIG (reference sequence). CDR3: CAYSGLGAREQFF. CDR3 nucleotide sequence: TGTGCCTACTCTGGGTTGGGGGCGCGTGAGCAGTTCTTC.

The genes are TRBV6-1 and TRBJ2-3, with TRBD2 matching over 11 bases. CDR1 and CDR2 (germline): MNHNS, SASEGT. The CDR3 has 15 residues. J lost 5 bases, V lost 6 bases, and 7 bases had no gene match. CDR3 nucleotides: TGTGCCAGCAGCTTACTAGCGGGGGAATTAGATACGCAGTATTTT. As protein: CASSLLAGELDTQYF.

This chain joins TRBV28 and TRBJ1-1; TRBD1 matches at 10 bases. The junction had 5 bases not matched to a gene; V was cut back by 6 bases and J by 4 bases. Germline assignment: CDR1 MDHEN and CDR2 SYDVKM. The CDR3 runs 14 residues. The CDR3 DNA sequence: TGTGCCAGCAGCCCCGGGACAGGGGCCACTGAAGCTTTCTTT. Translation: CASSPGTGATEAFF.

The chain employs TRBV25-1 and TRBJ2-5; maybe TRBD1 (6 bases). CDR3 length: 14 residues. V lost 5 bases to trimming and J lost 4 bases, with 14 bases between them. CDR1 is MGHDK and CDR2 is SYGVNS in the germline V gene. CDR3 sequence reads: CASSTGHDLETQYF. As DNA, the CDR3 is TGTGCCAGCAGTACGGGACACGACTTAGAGACCCAGTACTTC.

The V gene is TRBV4-1, the J gene TRBJ2-7, with 9 nucleotides matching TRBD2. CDR1 MGHRA and CDR2 YSYEKL come from the germline V gene. V dropped 0 bases and J dropped 4; count of bases not matched to a gene: 7. The CDR3 length is 16 residues. This CDR3 is CASSQDLDSGSYEQYF. For the CDR3, the DNA is TGCGCCAGCAGCCAAGATCTCGATAGCGGGAGTTACGAGCAGTACTTC.

This clone has just one count. V gene TRBV14 combines with J gene TRBJ2-4, with D uncertain. CDR1 and CDR2 (germline): SGHDN, FVKESK. The CDR3 sequence is 14 residues long. Trimming removed 4 bases at V and 0 bases at J, with 7 bases between. This chain's CDR3 is CASSPTVAKNIQYF. The CDR3 nucleotides read TGTGCCAGCAGCCCTACGGTAGCCAAAAACATTCAGTACTTC.

Only one count was recorded for this clone. The chain combines TRBV4-3 with TRBJ2-3; TRBD1 matches at 9 bases. Germline V lookup: CDR1 LGHNA, CDR2 YSLEER. The ends lost 5 bases at V and 3 bases at J; junction bases unmatched: 3. The CDR3 covers 14 residues. The CDR3 sequence: CASSFGTGTDTQYF. CDR3 in DNA: TGCGCCAGCAGCTTTGGGACAGGGACAGATACGCAGTATTTT.

V is TRBV27 and J is TRBJ1-4; D possibly corresponds to TRBD1 (6 bases). The germline CDR1 and CDR2 sequences are MNHEY and SMNVEV (reference sequence). Trimming pared 4 bases from V and 7 bases from J, leaving 16 bases between. The CDR3 is made up of 15 amino acids. CDR3 DNA: TGTGCCAGCAGTTCCTCCGGGACATGGGCTGAAAAACTGTTTTTT. Translation: CASSSSGTWAEKLFF.

CDR3 amino acids: CASKMDSANYGYTF. The CDR3 DNA is TGTGCCAGCAAAATGGACAGCGCTAACTATGGCTACACCTTC. The chain uses TRBV6-1 and TRBJ1-2, with a possible D match to TRBD1 (6 bases). Germline-derived CDR1 and CDR2 are MNHNS and SASEGT. The CDR3 spans 14 residues. Trimming removed 7 bases at V and 0 bases at J, with 12 bases between.

V and J are TRBV27 and TRBJ2-7; TRBD1 aligns across 9 bases. Germline CDR1 MNHEY, CDR2 SMNVEV (reference sequence). Trimming took 5 bases from V and 0 from J; bases not matched to a gene: 2. The length of the CDR3 is 14 residues. CDR3 in amino acids: CASSLGQGSYEQYF. The CDR3 DNA reads TGTGCCAGCAGTCTGGGACAGGGCTCCTACGAGCAGTACTTC.

This clone showed up just a few times. The rearrangement joins TRBV19 to TRBJ1-1; possible D gene TRBD1, 5 bases. This CDR3 has 13 amino acids. Trimming pared 10 bases from V and 0 bases from J, leaving 12 bases between. Germline CDR1 is LNHDA and CDR2 is SQIVND (reference sequence). CDR3 DNA sequence: TGTGCCACCTCGGGACTGATGAACACTGAAGCTTTCTTT. Amino acid sequence: CATSGLMNTEAFF.

This rearrangement joins TRBV14 to TRBJ2-1; TRBD1 is a possible D gene (5 bases). Germline loops: CDR1 SGHDN, CDR2 FVKESK. V was trimmed by 3 bases and J by 8 bases, leaving 14 bases between them. The CDR3 has 14 residues. This CDR3 is CASSQTALRHEQFF. In nucleotides, the CDR3 is TGTGCCAGCAGCCAGACAGCTCTACGGCATGAGCAGTTCTTC.

This clone has only a few counts. This chain connects TRBV27 to TRBJ1-2, with 8 bases matching TRBD1. Trimming removed 0 bases from V and 2 bases from J; junction bases left unmatched: 2. Per germline, CDR1 MNHEY and CDR2 SMNVEV (reference sequence). This CDR3 is built from 15 residues. CDR3: CASSLSQGANYGYTF. CDR3 sequence (DNA): TGTGCCAGCAGTTTATCCCAGGGGGCCAACTATGGCTACACCTTC.

In DNA, the CDR3 is TGTGCCAGCAGTCCCGGGACAGGACAATCACCCCTCCACTTT. Protein: CASSPGTGQSPLHF. The genes are TRBV28 and TRBJ1-6; TRBD1 matches at 8 bases. CDR1 MDHEN and CDR2 SYDVKM come from the germline V gene. The CDR3 is 14 amino acids. Trimming took 5 bases from V and 10 from J; bases not matched to a gene: 7.

Within the sample, this clone is medium-sized (0.01 to 0.1%). Other DNA sequences in this specimen translate into the identical CDR3. The chain couples TRBV30 to TRBJ1-1; weak D call: TRBD1 (6 bases). Germline V gene lookup returns CDR1 GTSNPN and CDR2 SVGIG (reference sequence). V shed 0 bases and J shed 10 bases, with 15 bases lying between them. The CDR3 extends over 13 amino acids. In DNA form, the CDR3 reads TGTGCCTGGAGTGTACAGGGTTATGGGGGAGCTTTCTTT. The encoded protein is CAWSVQGYGGAFF.

In this sample, this clone turned up a few times. The J gene is TRBJ1-2, the V gene TRBV19; TRBD1 might be the D (5 bases). V lost 5 bases to trimming and J lost 8 bases, with 18 bases between them. Germline V CDR1 and CDR2: LNHDA, SQIVND (reference sequence). This CDR3 comprises 14 residues. The CDR3 region is CASSERTPPRGYTF. CDR3 in DNA: TGTGCCAGTAGTGAACGGACACCGCCAAGGGGCTACACCTTC.

This chain joins TRBV6-5 and TRBJ2-5, with 7 bases that match TRBD1. The junction had 5 bases not matched to a gene; V was cut back by 6 bases and J by 1 base. Germline assignment: CDR1 MNHEY and CDR2 SVGAGI. The CDR3 spans 14 residues. This CDR3 is CASRPWDSQETQYF. The CDR3 DNA reads TGTGCCAGCAGACCTTGGGACAGCCAAGAGACCCAGTACTTC.